This TCR beta chain was obtained from a study of PD-1 blockade in mismatch repair-deficient tumors. Study-wide context: All were previously treated, progressing patients with 12 mismatch repair-deficient cancer types. Overall study findings and caveats: Tumor-resident clones, often undetectable pretreatment in blood, expanded then contracted after pembrolizumab.

The TCR-sequenced patients were a few responders to pembrolizumab. Data came from immunoSEQ multiplex PCR; TCRdb stores just in-frame clones and leaves some out. The table shows roughly 120,000 clones, with around nine tenths occurring only once. Concerning this clone: The target antigen is unknown.

This clonotype was sampled from an adult with mismatch repair-deficient cancer. Sequenced material: peripheral blood, taken approximately 72 weeks after starting pembrolizumab.

The CDR3, as DNA: TGCAGCGTTGAAGATCCTGCCGACGGGAGAGAGTTGGAGACCCAGTACTTC. It translates to CSVEDPADGRELETQYF. The rearrangement uses TRBV29-1 and TRBJ2-5, with a possible D match to TRBD2 (6 bases). The length of the CDR3 is 17 residues. Germline values: CDR1 SQVTM, CDR2 ANQGSEA. Between the trimmed V and J ends, which lost 0 bases and 5 bases, there was a span of 22 bases.